The subject of this entry is one T cell receptor (beta chain). Its antigen is still unknown. The data are from a study of shared clonotypes between healthy human individuals. Between the trimmed V and J ends, which lost 1 base and 3 bases, there was a span of 10 bases. The germline V gene has CDR1 SGHTA and CDR2 FQGTGA. CDR3 size: 15 residues. Some clones are missing from TCRdb's copy, which holds only in-frame ones; the method was immunoSEQ multiplex PCR. The profile shows a few million clones, about nine tenths of them singletons. Study-level findings and limits: Shared across a handful of donors were around 5% of the naive CD4 clonotypes.

Sequencing input: naive CD4+ T cells from PBMCs. Subset specified: CD45RA+ positively selected. J is TRBJ2-1 and V is TRBV7-3; D remains ambiguous. The clonotype was recovered from a man aged 18 to 35 in good health. Some clones in this sample may be carry-over from other donors' samples. The CDR3 DNA reads as TGTGCCAGCAGCTTAAGGCGAGTAGGCTACAATGAGCAGTTCTTC. Amino acid sequence: CASSLRRVGYNEQFF.